This record covers a single TCR beta chain. This clonotype was observed a handful of times. This clone's antigen is unknown. No quality values exist for individual bases; no much larger clone is one base distant. All donors were healthy Caucasians. Three pairs of female monozygotic twins, all aged roughly 18 to 29 years, were included in the twin cohort. Positive isolation kits from Invitrogen were used to isolate the CD4+ and CD8+ T cell populations. The library was built by means of 5' RACE. Instrument used: Illumina HiSeq 2000. Template switching introduced a universal primer binding site; the final cDNA contained a unique molecular identifier, enabling accurate counting of TCR cDNA molecules. First-strand cDNA for TCR alpha and beta chains was synthesized from specific primers in the conserved constant-segment region. To control for contamination, each cDNA library was double barcoded with a SMART-Mk sample barcode plus Illumina barcodes. Two successive PCR steps introduced TruSeq adapter sequences along with Illumina sample barcodes. TCR alpha and beta cDNA libraries were sequenced on the Illumina HiSeq platform with custom primers. The authors' analysis ran thus. Raw reads were processed with MiGEC to extract unique molecular identifiers, and MiXCR was used to determine CDR3 positions. For each individual, recombination models were inferred using an EM algorithm with the repgenHMM and IGoR tools. The analysis of shared clonotypes was done with the tcR package in R, with sharing normalized by the product of cloneset sizes. To study raw recombination without the effects of thymic and clonal selection, out-of-frame nonproductive sequences were analyzed. TCRdb reworked the public reads: Q25 trimming with fastp, MiXCR clone assembly, productive beta chains retained. All rows with the same CDR3 protein become a single entry with the most common DNA and genes. These V and J calls originate from TCRdb's pipeline instead of the authors' own analysis. This sample holds about 530,000 distinct CDR3 sequences; around 20% were observed only once. 0.4% to 0.6% of the sample comes from the top ten.

The data were obtained in a study of identical twins (TCRdb year 2016). Describing the broader study: To test whether fetal clonotypes persist, the study used deep sequencing on TCR alpha and beta repertoires from monozygotic twins, unrelated adults of various ages, and cord blood. Replicate twin experiments were performed at different times using different library preparation protocols to rule out contamination. General findings and caveats noted by the study authors: Invariant T cells such as MAIT and iNKT could partly confound zero-insertion analyses, though diverse VJ usage argued against this for most clonotypes. Compared with coincidental sharing between unrelated individuals, an excess of low generation-probability sequences was observed among out-of-frame TCR alpha sequences shared between twins. Conclusions relied on cross-sectional statistical analysis, since the same donors could not be followed over many years. A weaker excess of twin sharing was found in beta out-of-frame sequences because the signal-to-noise ratio was lowered by fewer shared sequences. Abundant cord blood beta clonotypes carried fewer insertions; young adult naive repertoires showed a weaker similar trend, while memory repertoires showed none. In monozygotic twins, recombination models systematically underestimated out-of-frame TCR alpha sharing, but the models matched the sharing seen between unrelated individuals.

The same sample was also used in a study of yellow fever vaccine responses in identical twins. The second paper states: The authors reported that the T cell response to vaccination in identical twins appeared partly convergent and partly personalized. The study precisely tracked vaccine-responding T cell clones in identical twins.

Sequencing used CD4+ T cells sorted from blood. The sequence derives from a woman under 30 in good health.

The base sequence is TGCGCCAGCAGCGGACCCAGGGGGATGAACACTGAAGCTTTCTTT. This codes for CASSGPRGMNTEAFF. The V and J segments used are TRBV5-1 and TRBJ1-1; TRBD1 agrees with 7 junctional bases. From a lookup of the germline V gene, CDR1 and CDR2 are SGHRS and YFSETQ. Germline trimming: 4 bases from V, 0 bases from J; junction bases outside gene matches: 6. The cysteine opens and the phenylalanine closes a CDR3 of 15 amino acids. This entry keeps only the CDR3 DNA: 45 bases, framed from base 1.